The 21 T cell receptor beta chains presented below share a single source sample, sequenced in a study of graft-versus-host responses after intestinal transplantation. Profiling relied on immunoSEQ multiplex PCR, and the TCRdb table lists in-frame clones only, not all of them. The profile shows 23,000 or so clones, roughly nine tenths of them singletons. The specimen comprised PBMCs, sampled just over 38 days after intestinal transplant. The receptors were sampled from a human patient who received an intestinal transplant, so some T cells may come from the graft donor.

This clone was counted a few times. The V gene is TRBV9, the J gene TRBJ2-2; 9 bases match TRBD2. V lost 0 bases to trimming and J lost 9 bases; unmatched junction nucleotides: 9. This CDR3 has 16 amino acids. Germline V lookup: CDR1 SGDLS, CDR2 YYNGEE. The CDR3 region has the DNA TGTGCCAGCAGCGTAGCTGGGGGCGGGAGGGCCCGGGAGCTGTTTTTT. Its protein product is CASSVAGGGRARELFF.

The chain uses TRBV2 and TRBJ2-7; D might be TRBD1 or TRBD2, each matching 5 bases. V dropped 5 bases and J dropped 6 bases, with 14 bases sitting between them. The CDR3 runs 13 residues. The germline V gene encodes CDR1 SNHLY and CDR2 FYNNEI. CDR3 sequence (DNA): TGTGCCAGCAGTAGGGACCGCGTCTCCGAGCAGTACTTC. It translates to CASSRDRVSEQYF.

This chain links TRBV28 with TRBJ2-1; no clear D gene. The V and J ends lost 5 bases and 0 bases respectively, with 8 bases between them. From germline, CDR1 is MDHEN and CDR2 SYDVKM. The CDR3 contains 14 residues. For the CDR3, the DNA is TGTGCCAGCAGTGTAGAACCCTCCTACAATGAGCAGTTCTTC. Protein sequence: CASSVEPSYNEQFF.

The gene calls are TRBV15 and TRBJ2-7; possibly TRBD1 for D (5 bases). The CDR3 has 13 amino acids. The V and J ends lost 4 bases and 11 bases respectively, with 18 bases between them. Germline V lookup: CDR1 LNHNV, CDR2 YYDKDF (reference sequence). In nucleotides, the CDR3 is TGTGCCACCAGCACCTTTAAGGGGCAGGGAAAGTACTTC. Translated, it gives CATSTFKGQGKYF.

This clone was observed once. This rearrangement joins TRBV7-9 to TRBJ1-4; a weak D match, TRBD1 (5 bases). CDR1 and CDR2 (germline): SEHNR, FQNEAQ (reference sequence). V was clipped by 4 bases and J by 4 bases, with 19 bases between them. This CDR3 region has 17 residues. The CDR3 region has the DNA TGTGCCAGCAGCTCAATTTCTTTCCAGGGAAATAATGAAAAACTGTTTTTT. It codes for CASSSISFQGNNEKLFF.

The V gene is TRBV6-1, the J gene TRBJ1-1; D is possibly TRBD1 (6 bases). V was pared by 6 bases and J by 11 bases, with 13 bases between. CDR1 and CDR2 (germline): MNHNS, SASEGT. The CDR3 is 11 amino acids. DNA for the CDR3: TGTGCCAGCAGATTCCAGGGGAACGCTTTCTTT. Protein: CASRFQGNAFF.

The gene calls are TRBV15 and TRBJ1-5; 9 bases fit TRBD1. This CDR3 is built from 14 residues. With V trimmed by 4 bases and J by 4 bases, 2 bases remained unmatched. CDR1 is LNHNV and CDR2 is YYDKDF in the germline V gene (reference sequence). The chain's CDR3 is CATSTGTGNQPQHF. The CDR3 DNA reads TGTGCCACCAGCACCGGGACAGGGAATCAGCCCCAGCATTTT.

V and J are TRBV29-1 and TRBJ1-3; no clear D. V was cut by 0 bases and J by 0 bases, with 9 bases left in between. From germline, CDR1 is SQVTM and CDR2 ANQGSEA. This CDR3 has 15 amino acids. In nucleotides, the CDR3 is TGCAGCGTTGAAGATCGGATCGTCTCTGGAAACACCATATATTTT. It codes for CSVEDRIVSGNTIYF. Full variable domain (remainder filled in from reference TRBV29-1 and TRBJ1-3): SAVISQKPSRDICQRGTSLTIQCQVDSQVTMMFWYRQQPGQSLTLIATANQGSEATYESGFVIDKFPISRPNLTFSTLTVSNMSPEDSSIYLCSVEDRIVSGNTIYFGEGSWLTVV.

V gene TRBV28 combines with J gene TRBJ1-1, with 9 bases matching TRBD1. The junction had 7 bases not matched to a gene; V was cut back by 6 bases and J by 5 bases. From germline, CDR1 is MDHEN and CDR2 SYDVKM. The CDR3 runs to 14 residues. CDR3 residues: CASRGTGLTTEAFF. DNA for the CDR3: TGTGCCAGCAGGGGGACAGGGTTGACGACTGAAGCTTTCTTT.

Here the CDR3 reads CASSLTGTKYEQYF. In DNA form, the CDR3 reads TGTGCCAGCAGCTTAACCGGGACAAAGTACGAGCAGTACTTC. The rearrangement links TRBV7-8 to TRBJ2-5, with D maybe TRBD1 (6 bases). The assigned J gene may be wrong: the sequence end matches TRBJ2-7 better. Germline loops: CDR1 SGHVS, CDR2 FQNEAQ. The CDR3 consists of 14 residues.

The rearrangement uses TRBV9 and TRBJ2-5, with 11 bases aligning to TRBD2. The V segment lost 1 base and the J segment 4 bases; nucleotides outside the gene matches: 9. Germline CDR1 is SGDLS and CDR2 is YYNGEE. The CDR3 sequence is 17 residues long. CDR3 coding DNA: TGTGCCAGCAGCGTATTCCCCACTCTAGCGGGGGGAGAGACCCAGTACTTC. It translates to CASSVFPTLAGGETQYF.

This clone was seen only a few times. The chain employs TRBV14 and TRBJ2-7; possibly TRBD1 for D (5 bases). This CDR3 is 12 amino acids long. V gave up 4 bases and J gave up 4 bases, with 8 bases separating them. Germline CDR1 reads SGHDN; CDR2 reads FVKESK. CDR3 loop: CASSLRTYEQYF. The CDR3 DNA follows: TGTGCCAGCAGCCTGCGGACATACGAGCAGTACTTC.

V is TRBV11-2 and J is TRBJ1-1; D might be TRBD1 (6 bases). CDR3 size: 18 residues. V gave up 3 bases and J gave up 3 bases, with 23 bases separating them. Germline lookup yields CDR1 SGHAT and CDR2 FQNNGV. The CDR3 region has the DNA TGTGCCAGCAGCTTGGCAGGGGCCGGGGATGATCGCGACACTGAAGCTTTCTTT. Translation: CASSLAGAGDDRDTEAFF. Looking up the rest from reference TRBV11-2 and TRBJ1-1 gives the full variable domain: EAGVAQSPRYKIIEKRQSVAFWCNPISGHATLYWYQQILGQGPKLLIQFQNNGVVDDSQLPKDRFSAERLKGVDSTLKIQPAKLEDSAVYLCASSLAGAGDDRDTEAFFGQGTRLTVV.

This rearrangement joins TRBV7-9 to TRBJ2-7; D is undetermined. V lost 6 bases and J 0 bases, leaving 6 bases between the germline ends. Per the germline V gene, CDR1 is SEHNR and CDR2 is FQNEAQ (reference sequence). The CDR3 has 12 residues. CDR3 in amino acids: CASSGISYEQYF. Here the CDR3 DNA reads TGTGCCAGCAGTGGGATCTCCTACGAGCAGTACTTC. The variable domain in full, with the rest retrieved from reference TRBV7-9 and TRBJ2-7, is DTGVSQNPRHKITKRGQNVTFRCDPISEHNRLYWYRQTLGQGPEFLTYFQNEAQLEKSRLLSDRFSAERPKGSFSTLEIQRTEQGDSAMYLCASSGISYEQYFGPGTRLTVT.

The V call is TRBV5-3, the J call TRBJ2-3; TRBD2 matches 7 bases. TRBV5-3 is marked as an open reading frame, function uncertain. V was pared by 4 bases and J by 9 bases, with 8 bases of the junction left unmatched. CDR3 length equals 13 residues. Here the CDR3 DNA reads TGTGCCAGAAGCACCGTTACTAGCGACACGCAGTATTTT. Protein sequence: CARSTVTSDTQYF.

The rearrangement uses TRBV7-6 and TRBJ1-5; D is unclear. V lost 1 base to trimming and J lost 4 bases, with 8 bases between them. Germline CDR1 and CDR2: SGHVS and FNYEAQ. The CDR3 loop spans 14 amino acids. The CDR3 loop reads CASSLGGRNQPQHF. DNA for the CDR3: TGTGCCAGCAGCTTAGGCGGCAGAAATCAGCCCCAGCATTTT.

The V and J genes are TRBV6-1 and TRBJ2-7; D not resolved. Germline assignment: CDR1 MNHNS and CDR2 SASEGT. V was cut by 5 bases and J by 0 bases, with 11 bases left in between. The CDR3 consists of 14 residues. This CDR3 is CASSPQLNSYEQYF. The CDR3 DNA follows: TGTGCCAGCAGTCCACAGCTCAACTCCTACGAGCAGTACTTC.

V is TRBV2 and J is TRBJ2-7; tentatively, D is TRBD2 (6 bases). Germline loops: CDR1 SNHLY, CDR2 FYNNEI. The CDR3 has 15 residues. V was clipped by 4 bases and J by 0 bases, with 13 bases between them. In nucleotides, the CDR3 is TGTGCCAGCAGTGTAGCGGTAAAGGCCTCCTACGAGCAGTACTTC. This translates into CASSVAVKASYEQYF.

V is TRBV7-9 and J is TRBJ2-7; no clear D. The V end was cut by 1 base, the J end by 0 bases, with 7 bases between. CDR3 length: 14 residues. Germline V gene lookup returns CDR1 SEHNR and CDR2 FQNEAQ (reference sequence). The CDR3 region has the DNA TGTGCCAGCAGCTTAGGTTGGTACTCCTACGAGCAGTACTTC. It yields the protein CASSLGWYSYEQYF.

V is TRBV5-6 and J is TRBJ2-7; 8 bases are a match to TRBD1. The CDR3 extends over 14 amino acids. After removal of 10 bases from V and 0 bases from J, the junction contained 9 bases not matched to a gene. Germline CDR1 and CDR2: SGHDT and YYEEEE. CDR3 DNA sequence: TGTGCCGGGGGGACAGGAGGAACCTCCTACGAGCAGTACTTC. Translation: CAGGTGGTSYEQYF.

The CDR3 coding sequence is TGTGCCAGCAGCGTAGCCAGGGTCACCGGGGAGCTGTTTTTT. It codes for CASSVARVTGELFF. This chain connects TRBV9 to TRBJ2-2; the D gene is possibly TRBD1 (5 bases). V was shortened by 0 bases and J by 4 bases, with 7 bases between the two germline ends. The CDR3 has 14 amino acids. Germline V lookup: CDR1 SGDLS, CDR2 YYNGEE.